Each of the 6 T cell receptor beta chains below was sequenced from the same sample in a study of blood T cell repertoires in COVID-19. Only in-frame clones appear in the TCRdb table, and some are missing; sequencing was by immunoSEQ multiplex PCR. This table has about 120,000 clones, about three quarters appearing once. The sequencing input was peripheral blood. The receptors here all came from a human donor with acute or convalescent COVID-19. The donor label of this sample is uncertain.

The chain carries TRBV6-1 and TRBJ2-2; D perhaps matches TRBD2 (6 bases). V was shortened by 1 base and J by 3 bases, with 15 bases between the two germline ends. The CDR3 sequence is 17 residues long. CDR1 MNHNS and CDR2 SASEGT come from the germline V gene. The CDR3 region has the DNA TGTGCCAGCAGTGAAGGAAGGAGGGTGGAGCACACCGGGGAGCTGTTTTTT. Amino acids: CASSEGRRVEHTGELFF.

J is TRBJ2-1 and V is TRBV21-1; the table assigns TRBD2, which was not confirmed against the DNA. TRBV21-1 is reported as a pseudogene. The CDR3 covers 13 residues. The CDR3 DNA follows: TGTGCCAGCAGCCCAAGGCGGGTCTATGAGCAGTTCTTC. It specifies CASSPRRVYEQFF.

The chain combines TRBV11-2 with TRBJ2-5, with D possibly being TRBD1 (5 bases). V dropped 3 bases and J dropped 7 bases, with 21 bases sitting between them. Germline V CDR1 and CDR2: SGHAT, FQNNGV. The CDR3 runs to 16 residues. CDR3 DNA sequence: TGTGCCAGCAGCTTGGTTACTAACCTCTCCCAGGGGACCCAGTACTTC. Translated, it gives CASSLVTNLSQGTQYF.

The gene calls are TRBV18 and TRBJ2-7, with 9 positions matching TRBD1. The J segment lost 6 bases and the V segment lost 3 bases, leaving 9 bases of the junction unmatched. CDR1 KGHSH and CDR2 LQKENI come from the germline V gene. The CDR3 is 15 amino acids. The CDR3 region has the DNA TGTGCCAGCTCACCTCTACCGGGACAGGGATCCGAGCAGTACTTC. Protein product: CASSPLPGQGSEQYF.

The chain is built from TRBV5-1 and TRBJ1-1; D not resolved. The CDR3 consists of 13 residues. Trimming pared 4 bases from V and 5 bases from J, leaving 12 bases between. CDR1 is SGHRS and CDR2 is YFSETQ in the germline V gene. CDR3 sequence (DNA): TGCGCCAGCAGCCTCCGGTCCGGGACTGAAGCTTTCTTT. It is translated as CASSLRSGTEAFF.

The chain uses TRBV28 and TRBJ2-3; TRBD1 agrees at 9 bases. The J segment lost 3 bases and the V segment lost 4 bases, leaving 5 bases of the junction unmatched. The V gene's germline CDR1 is MDHEN and CDR2 SYDVKM. The CDR3 totals 15 residues. The CDR3 DNA reads TGTGCCAGCAGTTCGGGACAGGGCGGGACAGATACGCAGTATTTT. This gives the protein CASSSGQGGTDTQYF.